These 3 T cell receptor beta chains were all obtained from the same sample, sequenced in a study of metastatic and nonmetastatic thyroid tumors. Thyroid surgery had not been preceded by any treatment in any patient. Using MiXCR, TCRdb reanalyzed the PCR reads. Of approximately 30,000 clones in the sample, around 3.5% were seen once. Material for sequencing was blood. The source is a male donor with papillary thyroid cancer or a benign thyroid nodule (not recorded which). Some clones in this sample may be carry-over from other donors' samples.

This clone rates as medium-sized (0.01 to 0.1%). The rearrangement joins TRBV28 to TRBJ1-5, with D tentatively TRBD1 (5 bases). This CDR3 contains 15 residues. V lost 7 bases and J lost 7, with 20 bases in between. Germline V gene lookup returns CDR1 MDHEN and CDR2 SYDVKM. The CDR3 spells CASNPQGAGFQPQHF. CDR3 nucleotides: TGTGCCAGCAATCCCCAGGGCGCGGGATTCCAGCCCCAGCATTTT.

This clone has ten or more counts. This sequence may be a read error, since a much larger clone differs from it by one base. This CDR3 is also generated by other DNA sequences in the sample. The V call is TRBV20-1, the J call TRBJ1-1; D unclear. The germline V gene encodes CDR1 DFQATT and CDR2 SNEGSKA (reference sequence). The length of the CDR3 is 13 residues. CDR3 protein: CSPFRHTETEAFF. The CDR3 bases are TGCAGCCCCTTTCGGCACACCGAGACTGAAGCTTTCTTT.

This clone turned up a few times. A clone one base away is much larger, so this may be a read error. This chain connects TRBV6-1 to TRBJ1-1, with D unclear. The V gene's germline CDR1 is MNHNS and CDR2 SASEGT. V was clipped by 6 bases and J by 5 bases, with 4 bases between them. The CDR3 covers 10 residues. CDR3 bases: TGTGCCAGCAGATGGACTGAAGCTTTCTTT. Protein sequence: CASRWTEAFF.